This T cell receptor (beta chain) was recovered during a study of cytomegalovirus exposure and HLA in healthy donors. The V gene's germline CDR1 is MNHEY and CDR2 SVGAGI. This CDR3 has 13 residues. Unmatched junction bases numbered 3, after V lost 2 bases and J lost 7 bases. It was with 60 Vbeta and 13 Jbeta primers that the PCR ran. Only in-frame clones appear in the TCRdb table, and some are missing; sequencing was by immunoSEQ multiplex PCR. The listing contains 150,000 or so clones. The chain recombines TRBV6-5 with TRBJ1-1; 8 bases are a match to TRBD1. Sequencing was carried out using PBMCs. The clonotype was recovered from a woman between 45 and 65 years old in good health and CMV-seronegative. CDR3 in amino acids: CASSYTGGNEAFF. Here the CDR3 DNA reads TGTGCCAGCAGTTACACAGGGGGTAATGAAGCTTTCTTT.